This TCR beta chain was sequenced in a study of T-cell memory formation after mild COVID-19. Study-level findings and limits: CD4/CD8 balance held among clones contracting day 15 to 85, and later expanders leaned CD4+.

This CDR3 comprises 15 residues. The V end lost 9 bases, the J end lost 8 bases, and 22 bases lay between the germline ends. CDR1 is KGHDR and CDR2 is SFDVKD in the germline V gene. About this clonotype: What it recognizes is unknown.

In TCRdb, the 5' RACE reads were re-called with MiXCR into one record per CDR3 protein. The sample holds about half a million distinct CDR3 sequences, approximately 18% seen once. Sequenced material: PBMCs or a T cell subset sorted from them (not recorded which). The clonotype comes from an adult woman who had mild COVID-19 (a few samples of this study predate the infection). Cell type and time point are not known. The chain links TRBV24-1 to TRBJ2-1; the D is unclear. The CDR3 region is CATRRTGSKGDEQFF. In DNA, the CDR3 is TGTGCCACCCGCCGAACCGGTAGCAAAGGCGATGAGCAGTTCTTC.